These 5 T cell receptor beta chains came from one sample sequenced in a study of T cells in Graves' hyperthyroidism and ophthalmopathy. RNA transcripts provided the source from which TCR beta CDR3 regions were amplified. TCR CDR3 regions were first amplified by RT-PCR with HTBI primers. TCRdb passed the multiplex PCR reads through MiXCR, listing each CDR3 protein once. The table has about half a million distinct CDR3 sequences, 22% seen once. The sample consisted of blood. The receptors were gathered from a woman aged 70-85 years with Graves' ophthalmopathy.

V is TRBV10-3 and J is TRBJ2-7; D may be TRBD1 (5 bases). In germline, CDR1 is ENHRY, CDR2 SYGVKD. V shed 2 bases and J shed 4 bases, with 18 bases lying between them. The CDR3 length is 16 residues. DNA of the CDR3: TGTGCCATCAGTGAGCCACGACAGAGCTTTTCGTACGAGCAGTACTTC. Amino acids: CAISEPRQSFSYEQYF.

This sequence joins TRBV6-4 and TRBJ2-5, with 7 bases aligning to TRBD2. This CDR3 has 15 residues. J gave up 6 bases and V 8 bases, and 15 bases lay outside the gene matches. Germline CDR1 MRHNA, CDR2 SNTAGT. CDR3 DNA: TGTGCCAGCCCTGTTCGGGGGAGGGCTCTAAAGACCCAGTACTTC. This sequence encodes CASPVRGRALKTQYF.

This clonotype was counted ten times or more. The V call is TRBV12-3 or TRBV12-4, the J call TRBJ1-1; D perhaps matches TRBD1 (6 bases). The CDR3 is 13 amino acids. Trimming cost V 7 bases and J 12 bases, with 21 bases left between them. The CDR3 DNA sequence: TGTGCCAGCACTATAGGGGGGACTCGGGTGTCTTTCTTT. It translates to CASTIGGTRVSFF.

This clonotype was counted between two and nine times. The rearrangement uses TRBV19 and TRBJ2-7; D might be TRBD1 or TRBD2, each matching 5 bases. V lost 3 bases to trimming and J lost 0 bases, with 12 bases between them. The CDR3 contains 15 residues. Germline V gives CDR1 LNHDA, CDR2 SQIVND (reference sequence). CDR3 sequence: CASSISGRASYEQYF. DNA of the CDR3: TGTGCCAGTAGTATCTCGGGACGGGCCTCCTACGAGCAGTACTTC. Supplemented by reference TRBV19 and TRBJ2-7, the full variable domain reads DGGITQSPKYLFRKEGQNVTLSCEQNLNHDAMYWYRQDPGQGLRLIYYSQIVNDFQKGDIAEGYSVSREKKESFPLTVTSAQKNPTAFYLCASSISGRASYEQYFGPGTRLTVT.

The chain employs TRBV6-1 and TRBJ2-7; the match to TRBD2 covers 7 bases. The germline CDR1 and CDR2 sequences are MNHNS and SASEGT. This CDR3 is 15 amino acids long. V trimming: 5 bases; J trimming: 3 bases; junction bases outside the gene matches: 10. The CDR3 is CASSYSAGDGYEQYF. Here the CDR3 DNA reads TGTGCCAGCAGTTACAGCGCGGGAGACGGCTACGAGCAGTACTTC.